The 23 T cell receptor beta chains below all came from one sample that was sequenced in a study of cytomegalovirus exposure and HLA in healthy donors. Vbeta (60) and Jbeta (13) primers were used in the PCR. Method: immunoSEQ multiplex PCR; TCRdb's copy keeps in-frame clones and lacks some. The sample yields approximately 130,000 clones, 70% to 80% seen once. The specimen was PBMCs. All receptors derive from a man aged 45-60 years in good health and CMV-seronegative.

This chain joins TRBV28 and TRBJ2-7; 8 nucleotides line up with TRBD1. The trim removed 8 bases at V and 2 bases at J, leaving 8 bases unmatched. The CDR3 spans 14 residues. Germline values: CDR1 MDHEN, CDR2 SYDVKM. The CDR3, as DNA: TGTGCCAGCCAATTCGGACAGGGCACCTACGAGCAGTACTTC. This codes for CASQFGQGTYEQYF. The full variable domain, in which reference TRBV28 and TRBJ2-7 provide the parts outside the CDR3, is DVKVTQSSRYLVKRTGEKVFLECVQDMDHENMFWYRQDPGLGLRLIYFSYDVKMKEKGDIPEGYSVSREKKERFSLILESASTNQTSMYLCASQFGQGTYEQYFGPGTRLTVT.

As concerns this clone: A read error may account for a junction end that differs from germline. The V call is TRBV7-8, the J call TRBJ1-5; 7 bases are shared with TRBD1. The germline gives CDR1 SGHVS, CDR2 FQNEAQ. There are 16 residues in the CDR3. The CDR3: CASSLGTAATNQPQHF. DNA for the CDR3: TGTGCCAGCAGTTTAGGGACAGCAGCAACCAATCAGCCCCAGCATTTT.

The chain uses TRBV6-5 and TRBJ2-7, with D possibly being TRBD2 (6 bases). The CDR3 contains 15 residues. V gave up 2 bases and J gave up 1 base, with 12 bases separating them. Germline loops: CDR1 MNHEY, CDR2 SVGAGI. CDR3 bases: TGTGCCAGCAGTTACGGGGGGTCAGTTTCCTACGAGCAGTACTTC. The encoded protein is CASSYGGSVSYEQYF.

This clone was detected only once. The genes are TRBV7-9 and TRBJ1-1; tentatively, D is TRBD1 (6 bases). V lost 5 bases, J lost 6 bases, and 10 bases lay in between. Germline-derived CDR1 and CDR2 are SEHNR and FQNEAQ (reference sequence). This CDR3 contains 12 residues. Written as DNA, the CDR3 is TGTGCCAGCAGCCGAAACAGGGCTGAAGCTTTCTTT. As protein: CASSRNRAEAFF.

The rearrangement links TRBV29-1 to TRBJ2-3; 7 bases are shared with TRBD1. The length of the CDR3 is 13 residues. CDR1 and CDR2 (germline): SQVTM, ANQGSEA. The junction had 3 bases not matched to a gene; V was cut back by 5 bases and J by 1 base. This CDR3 reads CSVKGQGTDTQYF. The CDR3 DNA sequence: TGCAGCGTTAAAGGACAGGGCACAGATACGCAGTATTTT.

About this clone itself: At one end the junction does not follow the germline gene, possibly because of a read error. This chain connects TRBV19 to TRBJ2-2; TRBD2 matches at 11 bases. Per the germline V gene, CDR1 is LNHDA and CDR2 is SQIVND (reference sequence). CDR3 length equals 16 residues. CDR3: CASSVDSGRGPGELFF. CDR3 sequence (DNA): TGTGCCAGTAGTGTAGATAGCGGGAGGGGGCCCGGGGAGCTGTTTTTT.

J is TRBJ1-2 and V is TRBV19; 8 bases map to TRBD1. In germline, CDR1 is LNHDA, CDR2 SQIVND (reference sequence). This CDR3 contains 15 residues. V dropped 3 bases and J dropped 4; count of bases not matched to a gene: 7. CDR3 sequence (DNA): TGTGCCAGTAGTATCAGGCAGGGGGCTGGCTATGGCTACACCTTC. This encodes CASSIRQGAGYGYTF.

The chain has TRBV19 and TRBJ2-3, with 14 bases matching TRBD2. The CDR3 consists of 15 residues. Germline loops: CDR1 LNHDA, CDR2 SQIVND (reference sequence). Losses at the gene ends were 3 bases for V and 4 bases for J; bases not matched to a gene: 0. CDR3 nucleotides: TGTGCCAGTAGTATGGGACTAGCGGGAGCAGATACGCAGTATTTT. This translates into CASSMGLAGADTQYF.

This clone was counted a few times. The chain is built from TRBV29-1 and TRBJ2-7; 8 bases are a match to TRBD2. The J segment lost 1 base and the V segment lost 7 bases, leaving 3 bases of the junction unmatched. CDR1 and CDR2 (germline): SQVTM, ANQGSEA. The CDR3 runs 12 residues. This CDR3 is CSALAESYEQYF. The CDR3 coding sequence is TGCAGCGCACTAGCGGAGTCCTACGAGCAGTACTTC.

The V gene is TRBV5-6, the J gene TRBJ2-3; a possible D gene is TRBD2 (7 bases). In germline, CDR1 is SGHDT, CDR2 YYEEEE. Trimming removed 4 bases from V and 4 bases from J, with 13 bases in between. The CDR3 is 14 residues long. As DNA, the CDR3 is TGTGCCAGCAGCACGTGGGGGGGGCCAGATACGCAGTATTTT. Translated: CASSTWGGPDTQYF.

This clone was seen ten or more times. This rearrangement joins TRBV2 to TRBJ2-7; the match to TRBD1 covers 12 bases. The CDR3 has 14 amino acids. Looked up from germline, CDR1 is SNHLY and CDR2 is FYNNEI. The V gene end was trimmed by 6 bases and the J gene end by 6 bases; junction bases not matched to a gene: 6. The CDR3 sequence: CASSWGTGGGEQYF. The CDR3 DNA reads as TGTGCCAGCAGCTGGGGGACAGGGGGCGGCGAGCAGTACTTC.

The rearrangement joins TRBV7-3 to TRBJ2-1, with TRBD2 as a possible D gene (6 bases). There are 12 residues in the CDR3. V lost 4 bases to trimming and J lost 7 bases, with 8 bases between them. Germline CDR1 SGHTA, CDR2 FQGTGA. The CDR3 bases are TGTGCCAGCAGCTCCGGACTAAATGAGCAGTTCTTC. Amino acids: CASSSGLNEQFF. The full variable domain, with the rest looked up from reference TRBV7-3 and TRBJ2-1, is GAGVSQTPSNKVTEKGKYVELRCDPISGHTALYWYRQSLGQGPEFLIYFQGTGAADDSGLPNDRFFAVRPEGSVSTLKIQRTERGDSAVYLCASSSGLNEQFFGPGTRLTVL.

V gene TRBV30 combines with J gene TRBJ2-7, with TRBD1 matching over 8 bases. This CDR3 region has 15 residues. Germline lookup yields CDR1 GTSNPN and CDR2 SVGIG (reference sequence). After removal of 3 bases from V and 0 bases from J, the junction contained 7 bases not matched to a gene. The CDR3 is CAWRAGTGHSYEQYF. CDR3 in DNA: TGTGCCTGGAGGGCAGGGACAGGACACTCCTACGAGCAGTACTTC.

The rearrangement links TRBV9 to TRBJ2-7, with D perhaps TRBD1 (6 bases). Looked up from germline, CDR1 is SGDLS and CDR2 is YYNGEE. The CDR3 is 13 amino acids. V was pared by 4 bases and J by 6 bases, with 14 bases between. CDR3 amino acids: CASSPDRTFEQYF. CDR3 DNA sequence: TGTGCCAGCAGCCCGGACAGAACGTTCGAGCAGTACTTC.

The chain recombines TRBV6-5 with TRBJ1-1, with unresolved D. CDR1 and CDR2 (germline): MNHEY, SVGAGI. Trimming removed 0 bases from V and 1 base from J, with 6 bases in between. CDR3 length equals 14 residues. The CDR3 nucleotides are TGTGCCAGCAGTTACTCCGTCGGGAACACTGAAGCTTTCTTT. Translation gives CASSYSVGNTEAFF.

The chain uses TRBV5-1 and TRBJ2-4; 9 bases are shared with TRBD1. V dropped 4 bases and J dropped 6; count of bases not matched to a gene: 14. CDR1 and CDR2 (germline): SGHRS, YFSETQ. The length of the CDR3 is 17 residues. This CDR3 reads CASSPPLTGTGINIQYF. Written as DNA, the CDR3 is TGCGCCAGCAGCCCTCCACTTACCGGGACAGGGATAAACATTCAGTACTTC.

This clone was recorded a few times. The gene calls are TRBV6-5 and TRBJ1-1; 8 bases are a match to TRBD1. The length of the CDR3 is 13 residues. V dropped 5 bases and J dropped 11; count of bases not matched to a gene: 10. Germline loops: CDR1 MNHEY, CDR2 SVGAGI. CDR3 in DNA: TGTGCCAGCAGTGGCCCGACAGGGGCCGCGGCTTTCTTT. Protein: CASSGPTGAAAFF.

The V call is TRBV18, the J call TRBJ1-5, with a tentative D call TRBD1 (5 bases). The germline V gene encodes CDR1 KGHSH and CDR2 LQKENI. V was cut by 2 bases and J by 6 bases, with 11 bases left in between. The CDR3 is made up of 14 amino acids. As DNA, the CDR3 is TGTGCCAGCTCACCAGGGGGGGGGAGTCAGCCCCAGCATTTT. As protein: CASSPGGGSQPQHF.

This clone was recorded once. V and J are TRBV7-9 and TRBJ2-5; D uncertain. The germline gives CDR1 SEHNR, CDR2 FQNEAQ (reference sequence). The CDR3 runs 13 residues. V was trimmed by 3 bases and J by 1 base, leaving 6 bases between them. The CDR3 region has the DNA TGTGCCAGCAGCTTCATCCCCCAAGAGACCCAGTACTTC. Protein product: CASSFIPQETQYF.

The chain combines TRBV28 with TRBJ1-5; TRBD1 matches at 7 bases. V shed 1 base, J shed 7 bases, and the junction held 31 bases outside the gene matches. This CDR3 region has 23 residues. Germline loops: CDR1 MDHEN, CDR2 SYDVKM. The CDR3, as DNA: TGTGCCAGCAGTTTATCGAGGGTCTTCATTCAGAGGTCTCAGAGGGGGCAAGGCCAGCCCCAGCATTTT. It translates to CASSLSRVFIQRSQRGQGQPQHF.

The chain joins TRBV4-1 to TRBJ2-5; 13 bases map to TRBD2. Germline CDR1 and CDR2: MGHRA and YSYEKL. The CDR3 has 20 amino acids. V lost 0 bases, J lost 1 base, and 11 bases stayed unmatched. In DNA form, the CDR3 reads TGCGCCAGCAGCCAAGAGCTCGGACTAGCGGGAGAGAAAGGCCAAGAGACCCAGTACTTC. Amino acid sequence: CASSQELGLAGEKGQETQYF.

The gene calls are TRBV19 and TRBJ2-1; 9 nucleotides align to TRBD1. The CDR3 extends over 14 amino acids. V shed 5 bases and J 6 bases; nucleotides not matched to a gene: 5. Germline V gene sequence: CDR1 LNHDA, CDR2 SQIVND (reference sequence). CDR3 amino acids: CASSAGQGFNEQFF. For the CDR3, the DNA is TGTGCCAGTAGTGCGGGACAGGGTTTCAATGAGCAGTTCTTC.

This sequence joins TRBV15 and TRBJ1-3, with 11 bases aligning to TRBD1. The CDR3 totals 18 residues. From germline, CDR1 is LNHNV and CDR2 YYDKDF (reference sequence). V shed 0 bases, J shed 3 bases, and the junction held 7 bases outside the gene matches. CDR3 sequence (DNA): TGTGCCACCAGCAGAGATCTCGGACAGGGGGCTGGTGGAAACACCATATATTTT. It translates to CATSRDLGQGAGGNTIYF.